This T cell receptor (beta chain) comes out of a study of T cell repertoires in cytomegalovirus infection. Study-wide findings and caveats: Summed frequency of shared TCR beta families picked out CMV carriers who also had the relevant HLA.

TCRdb used MiXCR to reprocess the reads, holding one entry per CDR3 protein. The sample lists 150,000 or so distinct CDR3 sequences; about 6.3% were seen once. The sample holds many counts of this clonotype. Its antigen remains unidentified. The CDR3 runs to 16 residues. Germline lookup yields CDR1 SGHKS and CDR2 YYEKEE (reference sequence). The V end lost 4 bases, the J end lost 5 bases, and 21 bases lay between the germline ends. Sequences were obtained from PBMCs. This chain links TRBV5-5 with TRBJ1-2, with no clear D. This clonotype was obtained from a human donor in good health (CMV status not recorded). Some clones in this sample may be carry-over from other donors' samples. The CDR3 protein is CASSRSLTENLYGYTF. The CDR3 DNA reads as TGTGCCAGCAGCCGGTCATTGACGGAGAATTTGTATGGCTACACCTTC.